These 5 T cell receptor beta chains share one sample of origin, sequenced in a study of cytomegalovirus exposure and HLA in healthy donors. Both 60 Vbeta primers and 13 Jbeta primers went into the PCR. Clones were sequenced by immunoSEQ multiplex PCR, and TCRdb holds only the in-frame ones, with some missing. The profile shows fewer than 120,000 clones, approximately 79% of them singletons. What was sequenced was PBMCs. Source of these receptors: a young man in good health and CMV-seropositive.

This clone was observed a handful of times. The V gene is TRBV12-2, the J gene TRBJ1-1; the DNA was not used to check the table's D call, TRBD1. TRBV12-2 has pseudogene status. The CDR3 spans 14 residues. CDR3 protein: CASRPWVPGTEAFF. CDR3 DNA sequence: TGTGCAAGTCGCCCCTGGGTCCCAGGCACTGAAGCTTTCTTT.

The chain carries TRBV11-2 and TRBJ1-2; no clear D. This CDR3 contains 14 residues. Germline V lookup: CDR1 SGHAT, CDR2 FQNNGV. Between the trimmed V and J ends, which lost 5 bases and 5 bases, there was a span of 15 bases. The CDR3 loop is CASSAFVRGYGYTF. CDR3 sequence (DNA): TGTGCCAGCAGCGCGTTTGTGCGAGGGTATGGCTACACCTTC. The full variable domain, in which reference TRBV11-2 and TRBJ1-2 provide the parts outside the CDR3, is EAGVAQSPRYKIIEKRQSVAFWCNPISGHATLYWYQQILGQGPKLLIQFQNNGVVDDSQLPKDRFSAERLKGVDSTLKIQPAKLEDSAVYLCASSAFVRGYGYTFGSGTRLTVV.

This clone was observed a single time. The V gene is TRBV6-6, the J gene TRBJ2-7; D is undetermined. The CDR3 is 12 residues long. CDR1 MNHNY and CDR2 SVGAGI come from the germline V gene (reference sequence). With 6 bases removed from V and 5 bases from J, the gap between germline ends came to 11 bases. The CDR3 DNA reads as TGTGCCAGCAGCTATACAGATAACGAGCAGTACTTC. Translated: CASSYTDNEQYF.

This chain uses TRBV19 with TRBJ1-4; tentative D call: TRBD1 (5 bases). Germline CDR1 reads LNHDA; CDR2 reads SQIVND (reference sequence). The CDR3 is 16 residues long. V lost 8 bases and J 4 bases, leaving 20 bases between the germline ends. This CDR3 reads CASHTSTVGGNEKLFF. The DNA for the CDR3 is TGTGCCAGTCACACCTCGACAGTTGGTGGTAATGAAAAACTGTTTTTT.

This clone was found a few times. The CDR3 sequence is CSVGRSTEAFF. The CDR3 nucleotides read TGCAGCGTTGGACGGAGCACTGAAGCTTTCTTT. The V and J genes are TRBV29-1 and TRBJ1-1; D gene unclear. Trimming took off 4 bases at V and 4 bases at J, with 7 bases between the two ends. The CDR3 runs to 11 residues. The V gene's germline CDR1 is SQVTM and CDR2 ANQGSEA.